Sequencing of this T cell receptor (beta chain) was carried out in a study of T-cell reconstitution after alpha-beta-depleted transplantation in children. Findings and caveats of the study: Several hundred expanded graft clones reportedly were the source of alpha-beta T cells about two months after transplant.

In this sample, this clonotype turned up many times. What it recognizes is unknown. A TCRbeta library incorporating unique molecular identifiers was prepared. TCRdb reanalysed the PCR reads using MiXCR and keeps one entry per CDR3 protein. This repertoire shows about 100,000 distinct CDR3 sequences, about 6% found once; its top ten account for around 23%. CDR3 length: 13 residues. V lost 7 bases and J lost 2, with 15 bases in between. From germline, CDR1 is SQVTM and CDR2 ANQGSEA. The TCR comes from a male patient under 10 years old who had a stem cell transplant for acute lymphoblastic leukemia, so the T cells may come from the graft donor. This specimen consisted of PBMCs, mostly from graft donor cells, obtained 360 days after TCRalphabeta/CD19-depleted stem cell transplant. The chain carries TRBV29-1 and TRBJ2-7, with D hard to call. Written as DNA, the CDR3 is TGCAGCGCACTGGGGAACAGCCCCTACGAGCAGTACTTC. Amino acids: CSALGNSPYEQYF.